This T cell receptor beta chain was documented in a study of T cells in Graves' hyperthyroidism and ophthalmopathy. Overall study: Peripheral blood was secured at the point of initial diagnosis, before any treatment.

This clonotype was seen ten or more times. Amplified regions were TCR beta CDR3 sequences from RNA transcripts. The HTBI primer set was used in a first-round RT-PCR of the TCR CDR3. One entry per CDR3 protein, called by TCRdb with MiXCR from the multiplex PCR reads. The data show 500,000 to 650,000 distinct CDR3 sequences, roughly a sixth seen once. Trimming left V 6 bases short and J 4 bases short, with 18 bases between. This CDR3 region has 15 residues. Germline V gives CDR1 MDHEN, CDR2 SYDVKM. Diagnoses were made from clinical symptoms, serum measures (thyroxine and TRAb), thyroid ultrasound and orbital computed tomography.

Source material: blood. The sequence came from a woman between 18 and 30 years old with Graves' ophthalmopathy. This chain connects TRBV28 to TRBJ1-2; TRBD1 might be the D (5 bases). Here the CDR3 DNA reads TGTGCCAGCAGCCACGATGTTCGGGGACTCTATGGCTACACCTTC. It yields the protein CASSHDVRGLYGYTF.